The 11 T cell receptor beta chains below all came from one sample that was sequenced in a study of Tregs in tolerant kidney transplant recipients. The data were produced by immunoSEQ multiplex PCR, yet TCRdb's version contains in-frame clones alone and is incomplete. The table has 75,000 to 100,000 clones, approximately 94% seen once. Recipients received nonmyeloablative bone marrow transplants from related graft donors, with transient mixed chimerism. The source was CD4+ T cells from blood (PBMCs), collected 12 months after the transplant. All receptors come from a human patient who received a combined kidney and bone marrow transplant. Some T cells may possibly be graft donor cells.

The chain carries TRBV19 and TRBJ2-3; 7 positions match TRBD1. Germline loops: CDR1 LNHDA, CDR2 SQIVND (reference sequence). The trim removed 6 bases at V and 4 bases at J, leaving 10 bases unmatched. The CDR3 is 15 amino acids. In nucleotides, the CDR3 is TGTGCCAGTAGCCGAACAGACAGGGACGCAGATACGCAGTATTTT. Translation gives CASSRTDRDADTQYF.

This chain connects TRBV18 to TRBJ1-2, with 10 bases matching TRBD1. The CDR3 has 15 residues. Germline V lookup: CDR1 KGHSH, CDR2 LQKENI. V shed 0 bases and J 6 bases; nucleotides not matched to a gene: 4. The CDR3 bases are TGTGCCAGCTCACCACCGGGACAGGGGCGCCATGGCTACACCTTC. Translating it yields CASSPPGQGRHGYTF.

The chain links TRBV19 to TRBJ1-5; D remains unclear. The germline V and J ends were trimmed by 1 base and 7 bases, with 5 bases remaining between them. Germline CDR1 reads LNHDA; CDR2 reads SQIVND (reference sequence). CDR3 length equals 12 residues. CDR3: CASSIGEQPQHF. In nucleotides, the CDR3 is TGTGCCAGTAGTATAGGAGAGCAGCCCCAGCATTTT.

The rearrangement links TRBV25-1 to TRBJ2-3; 8 bases are a match to TRBD1. V lost 5 bases, J lost 5 bases, and 6 bases stayed unmatched. The CDR3 runs to 14 residues. Germline lookup yields CDR1 MGHDK and CDR2 SYGVNS. For the CDR3, the DNA is TGTGCCAGCAGTAAAGACAGGGGTGGAGATACGCAGTATTTT. Protein: CASSKDRGGDTQYF.

The chain employs TRBV7-2 and TRBJ2-7, with TRBD1 matching 7 bases. This CDR3 spans 15 amino acids. In germline, CDR1 is SGHTA, CDR2 FQGNSA. The trim removed 8 bases at V and 2 bases at J, leaving 12 bases unmatched. The CDR3 loop reads CASEGVHGTAYEQYF. CDR3 coding DNA: TGTGCCAGCGAGGGGGTCCACGGGACAGCCTACGAGCAGTACTTC.

The gene calls are TRBV2 and TRBJ2-2; 9 bases map to TRBD1. J lost 6 bases, V lost 5 bases, and 10 bases had no gene match. The CDR3 runs to 16 residues. CDR1 and CDR2 (germline): SNHLY, FYNNEI. As DNA, the CDR3 is TGTGCCAGCAGTCCGAGACCGGGACAGGGCGCCGGGGAGCTGTTTTTT. Protein: CASSPRPGQGAGELFF.

The chain joins TRBV5-4 to TRBJ2-1, with 8 bases lining up with TRBD2. CDR1 and CDR2 (germline): SGHNT, YYREEE (reference sequence). The CDR3 is 16 residues long. Trimming cost V 0 bases and J 1 base; bases outside gene matches: 3. In nucleotides, the CDR3 is TGTGCCAGCAGCTTGGGCCCGGGGGGGTCCTACAATGAGCAGTTCTTC. Protein product: CASSLGPGGSYNEQFF.

The rearrangement links TRBV2 to TRBJ2-1; 13 nucleotides match TRBD2. Trimming at V came to 7 bases and at J to 7 bases, leaving 4 bases not matched to a gene. Per germline, CDR1 SNHLY and CDR2 FYNNEI. The CDR3 consists of 14 residues. The CDR3 region has the DNA TGTGCCAGCAAACTAGCGGGGGGGAGTAATGAGCAGTTCTTC. This sequence encodes CASKLAGGSNEQFF.

Concerning this clone: One end of the junction fails to match germline, which may point to a read error. Other DNA sequences in this specimen translate into the identical CDR3. This chain joins TRBV6-5 and TRBJ1-6; no clear D gene. The length of the CDR3 is 15 residues. CDR1 MNHEY and CDR2 SVGAGI come from the germline V gene. The CDR3 nucleotides are TGTGCCAGCAACCAGAGGCGCTCCTATAATTCCCCCCTCCACTTT. Translated, it gives CASNQRRSYNSPLHF.

The chain carries TRBV6-1 and TRBJ2-1; possibly TRBD2 for D (6 bases). Germline values: CDR1 MNHNS, CDR2 SASEGT. The V end was cut by 0 bases, the J end by 10 bases, with 16 bases between. The CDR3 is 15 residues long. The CDR3 region has the DNA TGTGCCAGCAGTGAAGCGCTTCGGCGGGGATGGGAGCAGTTCTTC. This encodes CASSEALRRGWEQFF.

V is TRBV9 and J is TRBJ2-1; 7 positions match TRBD1. The CDR3 runs to 16 residues. Germline V gives CDR1 SGDLS, CDR2 YYNGEE. The trim removed 4 bases at V and 7 bases at J, leaving 14 bases unmatched. The CDR3 DNA reads TGTGCCAGCAGCACCCGACAGGGTTGGGTTGAGAATGAGCAGTTCTTC. Amino acid sequence: CASSTRQGWVENEQFF.